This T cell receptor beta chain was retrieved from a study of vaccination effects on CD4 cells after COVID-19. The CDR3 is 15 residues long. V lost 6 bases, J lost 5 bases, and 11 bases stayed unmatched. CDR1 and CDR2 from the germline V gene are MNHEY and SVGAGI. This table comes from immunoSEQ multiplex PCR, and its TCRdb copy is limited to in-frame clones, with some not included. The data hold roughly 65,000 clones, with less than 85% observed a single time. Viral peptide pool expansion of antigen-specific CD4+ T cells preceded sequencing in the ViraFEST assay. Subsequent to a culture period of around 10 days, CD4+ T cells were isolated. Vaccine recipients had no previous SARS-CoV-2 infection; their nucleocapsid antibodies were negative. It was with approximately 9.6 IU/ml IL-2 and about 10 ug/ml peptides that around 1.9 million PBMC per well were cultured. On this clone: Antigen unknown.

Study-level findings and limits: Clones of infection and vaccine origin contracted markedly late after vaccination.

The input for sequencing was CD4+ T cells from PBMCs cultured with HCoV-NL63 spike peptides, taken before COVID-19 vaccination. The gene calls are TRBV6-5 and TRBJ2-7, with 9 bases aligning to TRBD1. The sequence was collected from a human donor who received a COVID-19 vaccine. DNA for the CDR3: TGTGCCAGCAGCCACGGGACAGGGTCTTCGGACGAGCAGTACGTC. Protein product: CASSHGTGSSDEQYV.